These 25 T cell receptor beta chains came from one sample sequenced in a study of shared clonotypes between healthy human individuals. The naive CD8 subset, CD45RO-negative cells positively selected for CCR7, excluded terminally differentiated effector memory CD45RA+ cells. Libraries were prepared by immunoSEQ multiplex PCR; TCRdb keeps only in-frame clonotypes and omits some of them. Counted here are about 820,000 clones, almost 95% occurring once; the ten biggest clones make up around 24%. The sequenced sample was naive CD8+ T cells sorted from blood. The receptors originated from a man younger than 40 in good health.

The chain's CDR3 is CASSQEGAYNEQFF. CDR3 sequence (DNA): TGCGCCAGCAGCCAAGAGGGAGCCTACAATGAGCAGTTCTTC. The V gene is TRBV4-1, the J gene TRBJ2-1, with a tentative D call TRBD2 (5 bases). The CDR3 totals 14 residues. V lost 0 bases and J 2 bases, leaving 5 bases between the germline ends. Per the germline V gene, CDR1 is MGHRA and CDR2 is YSYEKL.

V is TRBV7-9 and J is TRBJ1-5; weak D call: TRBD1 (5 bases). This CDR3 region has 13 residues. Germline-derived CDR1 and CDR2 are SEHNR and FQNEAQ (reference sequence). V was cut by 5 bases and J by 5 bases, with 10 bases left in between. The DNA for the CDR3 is TGTGCCAGCAGCCGGGGACCTGATCAGCCCCAGCATTTT. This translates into CASSRGPDQPQHF.

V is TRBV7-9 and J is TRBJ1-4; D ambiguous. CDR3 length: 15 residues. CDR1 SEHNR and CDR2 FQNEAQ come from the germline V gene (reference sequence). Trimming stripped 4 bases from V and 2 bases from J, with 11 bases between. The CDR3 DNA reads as TGTGCCAGCAGCTCGACGGTGGGGACTAATGAAAAACTGTTTTTT. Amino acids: CASSSTVGTNEKLFF.

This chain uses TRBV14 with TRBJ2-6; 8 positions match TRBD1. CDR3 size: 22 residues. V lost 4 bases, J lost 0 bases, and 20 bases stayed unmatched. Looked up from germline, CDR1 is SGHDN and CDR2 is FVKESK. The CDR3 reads CASSPQSGTGAFPFSGANVLTF. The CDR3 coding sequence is TGTGCCAGCAGCCCCCAGTCCGGGACAGGTGCTTTTCCTTTCTCTGGGGCCAACGTCCTGACTTTC.

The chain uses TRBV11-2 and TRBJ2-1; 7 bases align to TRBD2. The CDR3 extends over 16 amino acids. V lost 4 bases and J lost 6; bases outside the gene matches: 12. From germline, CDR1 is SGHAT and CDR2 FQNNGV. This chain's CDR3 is CASSYGLDSPLNEQFF. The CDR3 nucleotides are TGTGCCAGCAGCTACGGACTAGATTCTCCCCTCAATGAGCAGTTCTTC.

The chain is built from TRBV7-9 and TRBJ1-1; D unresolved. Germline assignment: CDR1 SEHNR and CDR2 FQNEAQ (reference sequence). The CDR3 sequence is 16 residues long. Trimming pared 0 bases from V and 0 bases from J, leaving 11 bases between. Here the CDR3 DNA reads TGTGCCAGCAGCTTAGCTGGTGCGGTACTGAACACTGAAGCTTTCTTT. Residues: CASSLAGAVLNTEAFF.

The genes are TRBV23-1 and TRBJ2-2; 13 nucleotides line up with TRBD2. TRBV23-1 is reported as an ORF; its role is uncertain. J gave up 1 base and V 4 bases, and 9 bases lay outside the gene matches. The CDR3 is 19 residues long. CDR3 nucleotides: TGCGCCAGCAGTCCCTTAACCGGGACTAGCGGGAAGAACACCGGGGAGCTGTTTTTT. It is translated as CASSPLTGTSGKNTGELFF.

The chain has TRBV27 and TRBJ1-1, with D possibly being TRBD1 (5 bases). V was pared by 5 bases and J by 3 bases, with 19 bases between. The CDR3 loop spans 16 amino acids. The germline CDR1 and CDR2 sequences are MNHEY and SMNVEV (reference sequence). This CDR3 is CASSPRDSRGDTEAFF. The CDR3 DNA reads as TGTGCCAGCAGTCCTAGGGACTCTAGGGGTGACACTGAAGCTTTCTTT.

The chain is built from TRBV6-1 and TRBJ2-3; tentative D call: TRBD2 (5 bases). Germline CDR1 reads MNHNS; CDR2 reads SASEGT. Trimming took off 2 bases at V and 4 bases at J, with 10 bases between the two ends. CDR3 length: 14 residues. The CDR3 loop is CASSESGFADTQYF. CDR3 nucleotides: TGTGCCAGCAGTGAATCGGGGTTCGCAGATACGCAGTATTTT.

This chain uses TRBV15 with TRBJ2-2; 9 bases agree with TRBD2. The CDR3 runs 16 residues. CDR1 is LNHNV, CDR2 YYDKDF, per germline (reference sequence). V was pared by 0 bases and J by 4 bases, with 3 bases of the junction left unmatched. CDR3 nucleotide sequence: TGTGCCACCAGCAGAGAAAGCGGGAGGCCCACCGGGGAGCTGTTTTTT. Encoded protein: CATSRESGRPTGELFF.

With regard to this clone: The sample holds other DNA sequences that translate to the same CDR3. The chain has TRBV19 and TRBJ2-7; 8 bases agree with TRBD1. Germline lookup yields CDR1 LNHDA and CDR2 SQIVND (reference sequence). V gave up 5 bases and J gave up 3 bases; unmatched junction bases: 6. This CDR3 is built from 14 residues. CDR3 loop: CASSAGQGGYEQYF. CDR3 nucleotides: TGTGCCAGTAGTGCCGGACAGGGTGGCTACGAGCAGTACTTC.

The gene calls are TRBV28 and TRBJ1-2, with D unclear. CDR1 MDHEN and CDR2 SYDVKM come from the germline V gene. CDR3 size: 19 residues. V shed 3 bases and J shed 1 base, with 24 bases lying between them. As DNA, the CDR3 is TGTGCCAGCAGTTTCTTCGTCGTTGGTAGGGTCTCCCTTAACTATGGCTACACCTTC. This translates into CASSFFVVGRVSLNYGYTF.

CDR3 loop: CASSTTGTAPEQYF. CDR3 nucleotides: TGTGCCAGCAGCACCACCGGGACGGCGCCCGAGCAGTACTTC. This chain connects TRBV28 to TRBJ2-7; D is tentatively TRBD1 or TRBD2 (5 bases each). The CDR3 is made up of 14 amino acids. With 6 bases removed from V and 6 bases from J, the gap between germline ends came to 18 bases. The germline CDR1 and CDR2 sequences are MDHEN and SYDVKM.

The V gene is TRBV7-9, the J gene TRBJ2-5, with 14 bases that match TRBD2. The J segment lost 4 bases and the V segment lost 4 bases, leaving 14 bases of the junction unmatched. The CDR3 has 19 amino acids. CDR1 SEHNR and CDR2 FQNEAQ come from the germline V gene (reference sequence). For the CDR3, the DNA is TGTGCCAGCAGCTCGCTCAGACTAGCGGGAGGGGTTGGGCGAGAGACCCAGTACTTC. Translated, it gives CASSSLRLAGGVGRETQYF.

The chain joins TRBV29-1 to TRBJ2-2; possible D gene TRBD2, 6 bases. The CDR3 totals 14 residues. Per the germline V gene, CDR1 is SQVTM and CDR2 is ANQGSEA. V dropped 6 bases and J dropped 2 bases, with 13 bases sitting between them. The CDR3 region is CSVMEGVNTGELFF. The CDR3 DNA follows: TGCAGCGTCATGGAGGGAGTAAACACCGGGGAGCTGTTTTTT.

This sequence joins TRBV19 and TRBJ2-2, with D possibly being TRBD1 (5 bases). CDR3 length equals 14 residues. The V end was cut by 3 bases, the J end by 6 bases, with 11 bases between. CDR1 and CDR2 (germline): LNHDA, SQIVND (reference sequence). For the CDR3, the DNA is TGTGCCAGTAGTATCCAGGGTTGGGCCGGGGAGCTGTTTTTT. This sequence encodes CASSIQGWAGELFF. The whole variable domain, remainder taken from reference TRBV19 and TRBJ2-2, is DGGITQSPKYLFRKEGQNVTLSCEQNLNHDAMYWYRQDPGQGLRLIYYSQIVNDFQKGDIAEGYSVSREKKESFPLTVTSAQKNPTAFYLCASSIQGWAGELFFGEGSRLTVL.

The CDR3 is CASDLAGLPRTDTQYF. CDR3 sequence (DNA): TGTGCCAGCGACCTAGCGGGTTTACCCCGCACAGATACGCAGTATTTT. The chain joins TRBV2 to TRBJ2-3, with TRBD2 matching 8 bases. The CDR3 has 16 amino acids. Germline-derived CDR1 and CDR2 are SNHLY and FYNNEI. J gave up 1 base and V 8 bases, and 11 bases lay outside the gene matches.

CDR3 DNA sequence: TGTGCCAGCAGCCCCACGGGACAGAACACTGAAGCTTTCTTT. Its translation is CASSPTGQNTEAFF. The chain uses TRBV7-9 and TRBJ1-1; weak D call: TRBD1 (6 bases). The germline gives CDR1 SEHNR, CDR2 FQNEAQ (reference sequence). Trimming took off 5 bases at V and 1 base at J, with 11 bases between the two ends. This CDR3 is 14 amino acids long.

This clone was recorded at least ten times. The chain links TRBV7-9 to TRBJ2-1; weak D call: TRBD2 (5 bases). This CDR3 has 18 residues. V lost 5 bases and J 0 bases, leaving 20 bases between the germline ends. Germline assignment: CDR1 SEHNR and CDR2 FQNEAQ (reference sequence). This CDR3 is CASSQLEFTGSSYNEQFF. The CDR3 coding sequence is TGTGCCAGCAGCCAACTGGAGTTTACGGGGAGCTCCTACAATGAGCAGTTCTTC.

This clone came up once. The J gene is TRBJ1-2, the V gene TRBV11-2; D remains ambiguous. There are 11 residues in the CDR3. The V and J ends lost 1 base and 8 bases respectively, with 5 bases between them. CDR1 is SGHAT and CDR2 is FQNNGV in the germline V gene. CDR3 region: CASSLAEGYTF. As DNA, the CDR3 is TGTGCCAGCAGCTTAGCGGAGGGCTACACCTTC.

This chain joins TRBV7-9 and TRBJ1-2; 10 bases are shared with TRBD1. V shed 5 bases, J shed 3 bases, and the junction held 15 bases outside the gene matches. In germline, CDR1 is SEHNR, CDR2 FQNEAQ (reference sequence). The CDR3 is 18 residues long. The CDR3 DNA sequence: TGTGCCAGCAGCCCGACCGGGACAGGGGAAATTTTCGACTATGGCTACACCTTC. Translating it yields CASSPTGTGEIFDYGYTF.

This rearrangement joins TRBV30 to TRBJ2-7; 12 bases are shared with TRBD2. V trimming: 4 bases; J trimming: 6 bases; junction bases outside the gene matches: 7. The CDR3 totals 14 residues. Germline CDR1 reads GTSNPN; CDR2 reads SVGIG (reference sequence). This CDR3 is CAWIKTSGRVEQYF. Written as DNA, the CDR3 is TGTGCCTGGATCAAGACTAGCGGGAGAGTCGAGCAGTACTTC.

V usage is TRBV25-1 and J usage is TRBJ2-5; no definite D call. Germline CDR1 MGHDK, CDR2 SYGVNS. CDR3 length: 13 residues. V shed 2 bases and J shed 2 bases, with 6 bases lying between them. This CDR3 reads CASSETLQETQYF. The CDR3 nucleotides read TGTGCCAGCAGTGAAACACTACAAGAGACCCAGTACTTC.

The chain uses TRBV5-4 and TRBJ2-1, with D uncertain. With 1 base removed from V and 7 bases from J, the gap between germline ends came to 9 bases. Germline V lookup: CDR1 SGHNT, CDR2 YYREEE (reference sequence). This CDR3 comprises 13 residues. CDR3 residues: CASSLTKPNEQFF. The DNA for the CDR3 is TGTGCCAGCAGCTTGACAAAGCCGAATGAGCAGTTCTTC. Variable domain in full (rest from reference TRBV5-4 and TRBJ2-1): ETGVTQSPTHLIKTRGQQVTLRCSSQSGHNTVSWYQQALGQGPQFIFQYYREEENGRGNFPPRFSGLQFPNYSSELNVNALELDDSALYLCASSLTKPNEQFFGPGTRLTVL.

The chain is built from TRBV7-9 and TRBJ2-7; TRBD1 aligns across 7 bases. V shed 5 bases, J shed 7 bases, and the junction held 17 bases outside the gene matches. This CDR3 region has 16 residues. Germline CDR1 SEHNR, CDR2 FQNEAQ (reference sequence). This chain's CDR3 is CASSARKGARSEEQYF. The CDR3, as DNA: TGTGCCAGCAGCGCGCGAAAGGGGGCGAGATCTGAAGAGCAGTACTTC.